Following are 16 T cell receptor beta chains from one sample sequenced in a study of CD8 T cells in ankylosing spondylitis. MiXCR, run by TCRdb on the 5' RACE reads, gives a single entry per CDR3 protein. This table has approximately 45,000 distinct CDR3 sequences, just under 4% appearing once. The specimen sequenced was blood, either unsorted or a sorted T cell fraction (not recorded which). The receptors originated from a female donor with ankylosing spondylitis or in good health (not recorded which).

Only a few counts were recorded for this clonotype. CDR3 protein: CASSFTSGATGELFF. The DNA of the CDR3 is TGTGCCAGCAGCTTTACTAGCGGGGCCACCGGGGAGCTGTTTTTT. The chain uses TRBV9 and TRBJ2-2; 10 positions agree with TRBD2. CDR3 length equals 15 residues. In germline, CDR1 is SGDLS, CDR2 YYNGEE. V trimming: 4 bases; J trimming: 4 bases; junction bases outside the gene matches: 4.

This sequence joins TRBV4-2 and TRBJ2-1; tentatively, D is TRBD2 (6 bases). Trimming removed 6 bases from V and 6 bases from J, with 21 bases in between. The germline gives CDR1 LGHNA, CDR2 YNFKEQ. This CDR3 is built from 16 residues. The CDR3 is CASRQPGDPDPNEQFF. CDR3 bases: TGTGCCAGCAGGCAGCCGGGGGACCCAGACCCCAATGAGCAGTTCTTC.

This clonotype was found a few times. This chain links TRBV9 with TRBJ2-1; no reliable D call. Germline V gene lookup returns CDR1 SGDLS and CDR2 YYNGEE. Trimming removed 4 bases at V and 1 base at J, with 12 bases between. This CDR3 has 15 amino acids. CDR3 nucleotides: TGTGCCAGCAGCCAGGTGGAGCTATCCTACAATGAGCAGTTCTTC. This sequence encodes CASSQVELSYNEQFF.

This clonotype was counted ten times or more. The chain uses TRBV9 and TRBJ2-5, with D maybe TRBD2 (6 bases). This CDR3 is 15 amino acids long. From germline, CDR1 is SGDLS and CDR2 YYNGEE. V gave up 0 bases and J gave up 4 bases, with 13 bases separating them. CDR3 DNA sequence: TGTGCCAGCAGCGTAGCTGGAGAGGGAGGAGAGACCCAGTACTTC. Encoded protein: CASSVAGEGGETQYF.

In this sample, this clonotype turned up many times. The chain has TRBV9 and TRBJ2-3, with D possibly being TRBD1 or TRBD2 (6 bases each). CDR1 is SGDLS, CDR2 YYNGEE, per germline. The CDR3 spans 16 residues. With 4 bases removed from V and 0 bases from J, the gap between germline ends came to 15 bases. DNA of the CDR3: TGTGCCAGCAGCCCCGTCGGGGGCCCTAGCACAGATACGCAGTATTTT. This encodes CASSPVGGPSTDTQYF.

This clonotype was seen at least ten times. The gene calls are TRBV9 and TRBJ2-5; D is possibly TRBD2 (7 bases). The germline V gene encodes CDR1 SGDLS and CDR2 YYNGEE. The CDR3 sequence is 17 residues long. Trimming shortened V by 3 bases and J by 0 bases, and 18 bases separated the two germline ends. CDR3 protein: CASSEGERGGDQETQYF. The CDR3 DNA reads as TGTGCCAGCAGCGAAGGAGAGAGAGGGGGGGACCAAGAGACCCAGTACTTC.

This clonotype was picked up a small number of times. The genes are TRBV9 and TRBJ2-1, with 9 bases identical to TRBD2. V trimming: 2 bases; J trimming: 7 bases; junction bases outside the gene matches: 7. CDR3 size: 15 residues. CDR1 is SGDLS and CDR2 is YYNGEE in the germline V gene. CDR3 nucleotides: TGTGCCAGCAGCGTGGGCGGGGGGGCTGGAAATGAGCAGTTCTTC. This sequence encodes CASSVGGGAGNEQFF.

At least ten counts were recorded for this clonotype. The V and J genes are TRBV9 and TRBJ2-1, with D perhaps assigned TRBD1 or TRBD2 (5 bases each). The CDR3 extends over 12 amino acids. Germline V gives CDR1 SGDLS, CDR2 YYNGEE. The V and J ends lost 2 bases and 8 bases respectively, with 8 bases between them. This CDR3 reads CASSVGDDEQFF. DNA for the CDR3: TGTGCCAGCAGCGTTGGGGACGATGAGCAGTTCTTC.

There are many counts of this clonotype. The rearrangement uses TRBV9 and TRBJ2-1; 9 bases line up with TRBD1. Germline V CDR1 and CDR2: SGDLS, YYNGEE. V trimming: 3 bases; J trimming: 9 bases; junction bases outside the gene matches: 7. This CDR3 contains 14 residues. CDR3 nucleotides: TGTGCCAGCAGCGACGGACAGGGGAGGGCTGAGCAGTTCTTC. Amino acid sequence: CASSDGQGRAEQFF.

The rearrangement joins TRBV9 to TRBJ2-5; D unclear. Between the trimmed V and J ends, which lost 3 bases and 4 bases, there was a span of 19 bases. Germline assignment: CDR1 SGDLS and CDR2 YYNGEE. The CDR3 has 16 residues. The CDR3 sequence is CASSASQDLGRETQYF. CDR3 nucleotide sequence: TGTGCCAGCAGCGCCAGTCAGGACCTCGGTCGAGAGACCCAGTACTTC.

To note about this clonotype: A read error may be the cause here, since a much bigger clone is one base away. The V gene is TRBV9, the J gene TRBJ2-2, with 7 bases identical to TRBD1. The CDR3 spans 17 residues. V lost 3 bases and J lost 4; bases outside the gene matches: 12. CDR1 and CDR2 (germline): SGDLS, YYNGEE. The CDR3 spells CASSELTGILSTGELFF. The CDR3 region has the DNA TGTGCCAGCAGCGAATTGACAGGGATTCTGAGCACCGGGGAGCTGTTTTTT.

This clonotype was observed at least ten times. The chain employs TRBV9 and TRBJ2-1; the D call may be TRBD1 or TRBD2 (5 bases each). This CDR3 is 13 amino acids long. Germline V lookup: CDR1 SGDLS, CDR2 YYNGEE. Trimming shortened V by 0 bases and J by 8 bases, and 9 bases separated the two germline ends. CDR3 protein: CASSVGGKDEQFF. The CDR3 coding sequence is TGTGCCAGCAGCGTAGGGGGGAAGGATGAGCAGTTCTTC.

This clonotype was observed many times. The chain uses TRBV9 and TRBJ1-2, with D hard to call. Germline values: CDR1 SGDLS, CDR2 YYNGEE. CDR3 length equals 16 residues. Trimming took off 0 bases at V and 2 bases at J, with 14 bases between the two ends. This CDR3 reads CASSVAVSVNNYGYTF. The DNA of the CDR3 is TGTGCCAGCAGCGTAGCTGTCTCAGTAAACAACTATGGCTACACCTTC.

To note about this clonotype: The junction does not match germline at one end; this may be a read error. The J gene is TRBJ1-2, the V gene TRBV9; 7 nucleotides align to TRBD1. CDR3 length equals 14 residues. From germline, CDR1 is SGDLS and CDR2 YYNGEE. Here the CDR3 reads CANSYRGSTYGYTF. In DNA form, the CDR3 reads TGTGCCAACAGCTACAGGGGCTCTACCTATGGCTACACCTTC. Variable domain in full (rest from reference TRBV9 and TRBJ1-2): DSGVTQTPKHLITATGQRVTLRCSPRSGDLSVYWYQQSLDQGLQFLIQYYNGEERAKGNILERFSAQQFPDLHSELNLSSLELGDSALYFCANSYRGSTYGYTFGSGTRLTVV.

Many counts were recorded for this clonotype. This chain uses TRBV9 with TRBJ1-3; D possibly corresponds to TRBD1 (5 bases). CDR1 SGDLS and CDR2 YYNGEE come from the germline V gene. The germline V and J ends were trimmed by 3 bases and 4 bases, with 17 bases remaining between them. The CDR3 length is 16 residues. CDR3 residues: CASSGQRTPGGNTIYF. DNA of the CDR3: TGTGCCAGCAGCGGCCAAAGGACCCCAGGGGGAAACACCATATATTTT.

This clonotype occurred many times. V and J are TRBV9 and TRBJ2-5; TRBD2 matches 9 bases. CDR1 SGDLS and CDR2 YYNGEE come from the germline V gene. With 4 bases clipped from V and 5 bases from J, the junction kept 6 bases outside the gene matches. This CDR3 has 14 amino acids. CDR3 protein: CASSPRGGTETQYF. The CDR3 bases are TGTGCCAGCAGCCCGCGGGGGGGCACTGAGACCCAGTACTTC. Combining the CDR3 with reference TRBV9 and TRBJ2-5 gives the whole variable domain DSGVTQTPKHLITATGQRVTLRCSPRSGDLSVYWYQQSLDQGLQFLIQYYNGEERAKGNILERFSAQQFPDLHSELNLSSLELGDSALYFCASSPRGGTETQYFGPGTRLLVL.